The entry below gives a single TCR beta chain sequence along with its context. The sample comes from a study of blood T cell repertoires in COVID-19. Study-wide context: Donors in the United States, Italy and Spain gave samples during acute or convalescent COVID-19. PBMCs, B-cell-depleted T cells, or T cells were the source of the cDNA or gDNA that made up the material.

Per germline, CDR1 KGHSH and CDR2 LQKENI. The CDR3 sequence is 14 residues long. V was cut by 3 bases and J by 2 bases, with 10 bases left in between. Generated by immunoSEQ multiplex PCR, the TCRdb table keeps only in-frame clones and is missing some. This sample has about 180,000 clones, with about 81% found just once. Sequences were obtained from peripheral blood. The TCR was taken from a woman at least 80 years old with COVID-19, enrolled during active disease. This chain uses TRBV18 with TRBJ2-5; D remains unclear. Here the CDR3 DNA reads TGTGCCAGCTCACCTAATGGCTTACAAGAGACCCAGTACTTC. Encoded protein: CASSPNGLQETQYF.